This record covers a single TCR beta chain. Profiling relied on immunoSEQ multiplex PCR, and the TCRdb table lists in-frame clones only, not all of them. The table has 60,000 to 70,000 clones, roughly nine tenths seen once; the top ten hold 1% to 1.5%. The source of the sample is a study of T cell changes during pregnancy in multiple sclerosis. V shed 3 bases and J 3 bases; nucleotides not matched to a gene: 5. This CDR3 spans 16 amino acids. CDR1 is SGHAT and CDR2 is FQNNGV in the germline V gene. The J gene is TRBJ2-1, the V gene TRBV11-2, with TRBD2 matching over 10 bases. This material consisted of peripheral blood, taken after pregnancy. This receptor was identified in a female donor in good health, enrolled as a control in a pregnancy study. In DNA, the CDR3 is TGTGCCAGCAGCTTGGGTCGGACTAGCGGCTACAATGAGCAGTTCTTC. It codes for CASSLGRTSGYNEQFF.